This TCR beta chain was documented in a study of cytotoxic CD8 clonotypes in ibrutinib-treated CLL. About the study: The patients, under 13 relapsed/refractory and approximately 14 treatment-naive, included around 18 who were IGHV unmutated. Responses comprised about 25 partial and 2 complete; at median around 70 months, 14 remained remitted and around 12 progressed. Samples yielded averages of some 240,000 productive templates and 90,000 to 95,000 productive rearrangements. Findings and caveats of the study: Baseline clonality was higher than in age-matched healthy donors and moved in step with circulating CD8+ T-cell counts.

Clones were sequenced by immunoSEQ multiplex PCR, and TCRdb holds only the in-frame ones, with some missing. The sample has approximately 320,000 clones, approximately 67% seen once; the top ten hold about 5.9%. The germline V gene encodes CDR1 LGHNA and CDR2 YNFKEQ. The CDR3 runs to 14 residues. Trimming took off 1 base at V and 5 bases at J, with 11 bases between the two ends. This clone was observed a handful of times. What it recognizes is unknown. This receptor was taken from a human donor with chronic lymphocytic leukemia. The V gene is TRBV4-2, the J gene TRBJ2-5; D is undetermined. The sample in question was PBMCs, obtained after 36 months of ibrutinib treatment. The CDR3 DNA sequence: TGTGCCAGCAGCCAAGTTGGGGTTCGGGAGACCCAGTACTTC. Its translation: CASSQVGVRETQYF.